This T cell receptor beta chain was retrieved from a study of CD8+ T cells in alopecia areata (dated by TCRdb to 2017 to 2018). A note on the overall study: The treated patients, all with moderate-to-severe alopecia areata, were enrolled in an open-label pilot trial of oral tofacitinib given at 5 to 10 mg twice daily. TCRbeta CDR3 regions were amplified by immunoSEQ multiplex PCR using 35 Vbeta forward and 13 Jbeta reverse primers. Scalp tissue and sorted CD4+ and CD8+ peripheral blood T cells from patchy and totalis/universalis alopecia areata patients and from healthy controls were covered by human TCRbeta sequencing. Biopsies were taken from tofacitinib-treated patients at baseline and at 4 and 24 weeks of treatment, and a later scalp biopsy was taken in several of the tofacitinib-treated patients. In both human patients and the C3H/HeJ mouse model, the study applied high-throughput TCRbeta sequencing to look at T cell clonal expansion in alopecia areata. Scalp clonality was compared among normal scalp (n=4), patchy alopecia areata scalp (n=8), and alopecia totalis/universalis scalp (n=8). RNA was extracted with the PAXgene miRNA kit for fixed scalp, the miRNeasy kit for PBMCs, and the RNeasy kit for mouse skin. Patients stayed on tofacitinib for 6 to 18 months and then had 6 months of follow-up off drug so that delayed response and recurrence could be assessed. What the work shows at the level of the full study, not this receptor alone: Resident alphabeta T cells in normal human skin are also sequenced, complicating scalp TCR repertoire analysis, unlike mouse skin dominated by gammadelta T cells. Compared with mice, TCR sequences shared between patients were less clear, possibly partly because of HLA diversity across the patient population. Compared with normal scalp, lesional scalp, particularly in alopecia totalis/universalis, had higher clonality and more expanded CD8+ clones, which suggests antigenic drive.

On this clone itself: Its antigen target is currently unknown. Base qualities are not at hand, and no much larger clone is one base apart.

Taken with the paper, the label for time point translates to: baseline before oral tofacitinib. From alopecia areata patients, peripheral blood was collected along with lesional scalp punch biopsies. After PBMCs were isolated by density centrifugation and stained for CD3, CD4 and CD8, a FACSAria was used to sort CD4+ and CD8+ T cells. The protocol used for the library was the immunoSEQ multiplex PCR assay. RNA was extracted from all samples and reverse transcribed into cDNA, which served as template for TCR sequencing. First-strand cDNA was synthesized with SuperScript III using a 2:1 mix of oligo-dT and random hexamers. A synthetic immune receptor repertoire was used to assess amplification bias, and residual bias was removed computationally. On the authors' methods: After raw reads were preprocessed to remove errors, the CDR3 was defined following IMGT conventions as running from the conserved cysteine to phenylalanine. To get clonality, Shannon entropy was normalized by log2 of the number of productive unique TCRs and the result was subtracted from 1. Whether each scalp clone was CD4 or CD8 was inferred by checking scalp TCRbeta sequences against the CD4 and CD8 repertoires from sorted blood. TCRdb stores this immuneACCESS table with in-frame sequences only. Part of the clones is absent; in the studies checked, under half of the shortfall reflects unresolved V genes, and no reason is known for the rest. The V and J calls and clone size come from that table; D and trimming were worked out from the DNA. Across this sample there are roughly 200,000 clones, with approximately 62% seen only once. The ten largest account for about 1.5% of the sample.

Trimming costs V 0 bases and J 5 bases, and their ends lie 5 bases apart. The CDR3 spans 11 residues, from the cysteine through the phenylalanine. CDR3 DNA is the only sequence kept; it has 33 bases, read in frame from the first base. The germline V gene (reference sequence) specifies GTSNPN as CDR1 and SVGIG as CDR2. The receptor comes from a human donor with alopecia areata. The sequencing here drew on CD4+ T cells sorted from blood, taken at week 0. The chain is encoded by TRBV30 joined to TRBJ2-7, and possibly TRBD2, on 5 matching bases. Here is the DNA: TGTGCCTGGAGTGTGGAGGACGAGCAGTACTTC. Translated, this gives CAWSVEDEQYF.